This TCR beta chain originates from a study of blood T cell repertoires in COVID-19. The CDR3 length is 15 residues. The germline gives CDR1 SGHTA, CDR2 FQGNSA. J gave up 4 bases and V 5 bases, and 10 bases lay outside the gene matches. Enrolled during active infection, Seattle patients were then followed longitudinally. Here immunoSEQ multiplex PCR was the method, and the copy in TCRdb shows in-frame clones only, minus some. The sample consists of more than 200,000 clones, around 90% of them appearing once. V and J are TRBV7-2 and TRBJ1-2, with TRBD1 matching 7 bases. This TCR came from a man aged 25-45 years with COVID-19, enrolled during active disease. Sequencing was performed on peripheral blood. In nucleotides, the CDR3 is TGTGCCAGCAGCACTCGACAGGGACATACCTATGGCTACACCTTC. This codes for CASSTRQGHTYGYTF.